A single sample gave rise to the 20 T cell receptor beta chains below, sequenced in a study of T cells in Graves' hyperthyroidism and ophthalmopathy. TCR beta CDR3 sequences were amplified from RNA transcripts. In the first-round RT-PCR of the TCR CDR3, the HTBI primer set was used. MiXCR, applied by TCRdb to the multiplex PCR reads, yields one record per CDR3 protein. The sample comprises approximately 590,000 distinct CDR3 sequences, 15% to 17% of which are singletons, and roughly 6.6% rests with the top ten. Sequencing was carried out using blood. The receptor set was obtained from a woman in her thirties with Graves' hyperthyroidism.

The chain couples TRBV18 to TRBJ1-4; 8 nucleotides agree with TRBD1. This CDR3 region has 15 residues. Trimming took 1 base from V and 6 from J; bases not matched to a gene: 4. In germline, CDR1 is KGHSH, CDR2 LQKENI. CDR3 sequence (DNA): TGTGCCAGCTCACCACGACAGGGGATGGATGAAAAACTGTTTTTT. Its translation: CASSPRQGMDEKLFF. Complete variable domain (other parts from reference TRBV18 and TRBJ1-4): NAGVMQNPRHLVRRRGQEARLRCSPMKGHSHVYWYRQLPEEGLKFMVYLQKENIIDESGMPKERFSAEFPKEGPSILRIQQVVRGDSAAYFCASSPRQGMDEKLFFGSGTQLSVL.

Ten or more counts support this clonotype. In DNA form, the CDR3 reads TGTGCCACCAGTGAGGTAGGAGGGAAGGAGACCCAGTACTTC. Protein: CATSEVGGKETQYF. V is TRBV24-1 and J is TRBJ2-5, with D tentatively TRBD2 (6 bases). The CDR3 is made up of 14 amino acids. Trimming took 4 bases from V and 5 from J, leaving 13 bases between them. Per germline, CDR1 KGHDR and CDR2 SFDVKD.

This clonotype was seen ten or more times. This chain connects TRBV20-1 to TRBJ1-4; perhaps TRBD1 as D (5 bases). In germline, CDR1 is DFQATT, CDR2 SNEGSKA (reference sequence). The V end was cut by 5 bases, the J end by 4 bases, with 14 bases between. The CDR3 spans 14 residues. The CDR3 region has the DNA TGCAGTGCTCTTCCGGGACGGGATAATGAAAAACTGTTTTTT. Protein product: CSALPGRDNEKLFF.

The chain couples TRBV7-2 to TRBJ2-3; D might be TRBD1 (6 bases). The ends were cut back, 1 base at V and 2 bases at J, with 13 bases in the middle. The CDR3 length is 16 residues. Per germline, CDR1 SGHTA and CDR2 FQGNSA. In DNA, the CDR3 is TGTGCCAGCAGCTTAGTAGAGGGGGAGTCCACAGATACGCAGTATTTT. Encoded protein: CASSLVEGESTDTQYF.

This chain connects TRBV30 to TRBJ2-2, with TRBD2 identical over 8 bases. The CDR3 contains 14 residues. Germline V CDR1 and CDR2: GTSNPN, SVGIG (reference sequence). V lost 4 bases and J lost 6; bases outside the gene matches: 7. The CDR3 DNA follows: TGTGCCTGGATTGCAGCGGGAGTAGCCGGGGAGCTGTTTTTT. Translated, it gives CAWIAAGVAGELFF.

This clonotype was observed a few times. CDR3 protein: CASRKEGLSGNTIYF. The CDR3, as DNA: TGTGCCAGCAGGAAGGAGGGCCTATCTGGAAACACCATATATTTT. The chain links TRBV6-1 to TRBJ1-3, with D unclear. V gave up 6 bases and J gave up 1 base, with 13 bases separating them. Germline values: CDR1 MNHNS, CDR2 SASEGT. This CDR3 comprises 15 residues.

In this sample, this clonotype turned up many times. The rearrangement uses TRBV7-9 and TRBJ2-3; D gene unclear. The V gene's germline CDR1 is SEHNR and CDR2 FQNEAQ (reference sequence). V was trimmed by 3 bases and J by 5 bases, leaving 21 bases between them. The CDR3 length is 17 residues. CDR3 in amino acids: CASSFVRSVWGEDTQYF. The CDR3 DNA reads as TGTGCCAGCAGCTTCGTACGTAGTGTGTGGGGTGAAGATACGCAGTATTTT.

The V gene is TRBV6-2 or TRBV6-3, the J gene TRBJ2-5, with a possible D match to TRBD1 (6 bases). Germline CDR1 reads MNHEY; CDR2 reads SVGEGT. The V end was cut by 0 bases, the J end by 2 bases, with 25 bases between. The CDR3 contains 20 residues. The CDR3 DNA follows: TGTGCCAGCAGTTACTCGATGAGCTATGGCAGCGGCCAGGGGCAAGAGACCCAGTACTTC. Translated, it gives CASSYSMSYGSGQGQETQYF.

At least ten counts were recorded for this clonotype. The V gene is TRBV20-1, the J gene TRBJ2-5, with 12 bases lining up with TRBD2. Germline CDR1 and CDR2: DFQATT and SNEGSKA (reference sequence). The V and J ends lost 5 bases and 5 bases, in that order; junction bases with no gene match: 9. The CDR3 covers 15 residues. DNA for the CDR3: TGCAGTGCTGAACCGACTAGCGGGAGCGGGGAGACCCAGTACTTC. Residues: CSAEPTSGSGETQYF.

This clonotype was counted a few times. J is TRBJ2-3 and V is TRBV6-1, with 9 bases fitting TRBD2. V lost 2 bases and J lost 4; bases outside the gene matches: 4. The CDR3 spans 15 residues. The germline CDR1 and CDR2 sequences are MNHNS and SASEGT. CDR3 DNA: TGTGCCAGCAGTGAATGGAAGCGGGAGGCAGATACGCAGTATTTT. Amino acids: CASSEWKREADTQYF.

The genes are TRBV3-1 and TRBJ2-7, with D unclear. Trimming pared 0 bases from V and 3 bases from J, leaving 3 bases between. Germline V gene sequence: CDR1 LGHDT, CDR2 YNNKEL (reference sequence). The CDR3 totals 12 residues. The CDR3, as DNA: TGTGCCAGCAGCCAAGAGCGCTACGAGCAGTACTTC. Protein: CASSQERYEQYF.

This clonotype was detected a few times. The chain has TRBV6-1 and TRBJ1-5, with 8 nucleotides matching TRBD1. The CDR3 runs 15 residues. V gave up 7 bases and J gave up 0 bases; unmatched junction bases: 5. The germline V gene encodes CDR1 MNHNS and CDR2 SASEGT. DNA for the CDR3: TGTGCCAGCACCGGGACAGGTTATAGCAATCAGCCCCAGCATTTT. Its translation: CASTGTGYSNQPQHF.

This rearrangement joins TRBV6-2 or TRBV6-3 to TRBJ2-3, with D maybe TRBD2 (5 bases). The germline gives CDR1 MNHEY, CDR2 SVGEGT. Trimming removed 5 bases at V and 11 bases at J, with 14 bases between. The CDR3 runs to 12 residues. The CDR3 nucleotides read TGTGCCAGCAGTGCCGACGGGGAAGGGCAGTATTTT. Translated, it gives CASSADGEGQYF.

This clonotype showed up just a few times. The rearrangement uses TRBV20-1 and TRBJ1-4; possible D gene TRBD1, 6 bases. CDR3 length: 14 residues. The germline V gene has CDR1 DFQATT and CDR2 SNEGSKA (reference sequence). The V gene lost 0 bases and the J gene lost 8 bases, with 13 bases spanning the gap. The CDR3 region has the DNA TGCAGTGCTAGAGAGTCCGGACAGTTGGAAAAACTGTTTTTT. This encodes CSARESGQLEKLFF.

This clonotype has just a few counts. The CDR3 DNA reads as TGCAGCGTTGAACTCGGGGACAGGGAGTACATTCAGTACTTC. Protein product: CSVELGDREYIQYF. The chain is built from TRBV29-1 and TRBJ2-4; TRBD1 matches 9 bases. Germline V CDR1 and CDR2: SQVTM, ANQGSEA. Trimming at V came to 2 bases and at J to 8 bases, leaving 7 bases not matched to a gene. The CDR3 extends over 14 amino acids.

A word on this clonotype: It may be a read error: a sequence one base away is much more abundant. As the CDR3 is not closed by the conserved phenylalanine or tryptophan, this likely results from a read error. The chain is built from TRBV27 and TRBJ2-3; D unclear. Germline lookup yields CDR1 MNHEY and CDR2 SMNVEV (reference sequence). CDR3 length: 16 amino acids. Trimming shortened V by 5 bases and J by 0 bases, and 15 bases separated the two germline ends. The CDR3 bases are TGTGCCAGCAGTCTGAATCCCGATTCTAGCACAGATACGCAGTATCTT. This gives the protein CASSLNPDSSTDTQYL.

This clonotype occurred many times. V and J are TRBV28 and TRBJ1-2, with D possibly matching TRBD1 (5 bases). CDR3 length: 16 residues. Germline V gives CDR1 MDHEN, CDR2 SYDVKM. V lost 6 bases, J lost 4 bases, and 21 bases lay in between. The CDR3 spells CASSPLGGGSFYGYTF. The CDR3 DNA reads as TGTGCCAGCAGCCCCCTTGGCGGGGGGAGTTTCTATGGCTACACCTTC.

This clonotype appeared a few times. CDR3 protein: CASSPLAGVAYEQYF. CDR3 nucleotides: TGTGCCAGCAGCCCCTTAGCGGGAGTTGCTTACGAGCAGTACTTC. The chain links TRBV27 to TRBJ2-7, with 9 bases lining up with TRBD2. This CDR3 region has 15 residues. From germline, CDR1 is MNHEY and CDR2 SMNVEV (reference sequence). Trimming took 6 bases from V and 4 from J; bases not matched to a gene: 10.

The chain is built from TRBV18 and TRBJ2-3, with TRBD2 as a possible D gene (6 bases). The V end was cut by 8 bases, the J end by 0 bases, with 18 bases between. The length of the CDR3 is 16 residues. Germline V gives CDR1 KGHSH, CDR2 LQKENI. CDR3 region: CASPIIAESSTDTQYF. The CDR3 DNA reads as TGTGCCAGCCCAATTATAGCGGAGTCTAGCACAGATACGCAGTATTTT.

V usage is TRBV10-2 and J usage is TRBJ2-1; D might be TRBD2 (6 bases). The V gene lost 7 bases and the J gene lost 6 bases, with 22 bases spanning the gap. This CDR3 has 16 residues. Germline V CDR1 and CDR2: WSHSY, SAAADI. The CDR3 DNA reads as TGCGCCAGCATTACGGGACTCTCGACACCCCCCAATGAGCAGTTCTTC. This gives the protein CASITGLSTPPNEQFF.